Shown below are 28 T cell receptor beta chains from a single sample sequenced in a study of tumor-infiltrating lymphocytes in primary liver carcinoma. Between 20 and 30 mg of unsorted bulk tissue served as the source from which RNA and DNA were co-extracted. With 400 to 550 ng total RNA as template and a constant-region primer, TCR beta cDNA was made. Library construction for TCR beta comprised three nested multiplex PCR rounds performed with slightly modified ARM-PCR. TRBV1-TRBV30 forward primers paired with a C-beta reverse primer were used in the first two PCR rounds, which ran roughly 9 cycles each. In TCRdb, the multiplex PCR reads were re-called with MiXCR into one record per CDR3 protein. The data show 110,000 or so distinct CDR3 sequences, with approximately 80% seen just once and under 25% held by the top ten. The sample comprised liver tumor tissue from sampling region 3. Subset meaning: tumor region T3, left-lateral pole. These receptors were collected from a man between 40 and 49 years old with primary liver carcinoma and hepatitis B virus infection.

Comment on this clonotype: This clone may be a read error of a much larger clone one base away. J is TRBJ2-1 and V is TRBV30, with 8 nucleotides matching TRBD2. The CDR3 consists of 13 residues. Germline assignment: CDR1 GTSNPN and CDR2 SVGIG (reference sequence). CDR3 nucleotide sequence: TGTGTCTGGAGTTGGGGCGCGGGAGGTGAGCAGTTCTTC. It is translated as CVWSWGAGGEQFF.

To note about this clonotype: This may come from a read error, since a much larger clone is one base off. This chain connects TRBV7-9 to TRBJ1-4; D unresolved. CDR3 length: 15 amino acids. The germline V gene has CDR1 SEHNR and CDR2 FQNEAQ (reference sequence). For the CDR3, the DNA is TGTGCCAGCAGCTCCTGGCTAGCAACTAATGAAAAACTGCTTTTT. Protein sequence: CASSSWLATNEKLLF. The full variable domain, completed using reference TRBV7-9 and TRBJ1-4, is DTGVSQNPRHKITKRGQNVTFRCDPISEHNRLYWYRQTLGQGPEFLTYFQNEAQLEKSRLLSDRFSAERPKGSFSTLEIQRTEQGDSAMYLCASSSWLATNEKLLFGSGTQLSVL.

About this clonotype: Here the CDR3 omits its conserved ending phenylalanine or tryptophan, so a read error is the likely source. The J gene is TRBJ2-7, the V gene TRBV24-1, with a weak D call TRBD2 (5 bases). The CDR3 totals 11 residues. CDR1 and CDR2 (germline): KGHDR, SFDVKD. CDR3 DNA sequence: TGTGCCATCAGTGACGGGGTAATTCAGTACTTA. Protein sequence: CAISDGVIQYL.

There are many counts of this clonotype. V and J are TRBV7-2 and TRBJ2-7; TRBD1 is a possible D gene (6 bases). Germline V gives CDR1 SGHTA, CDR2 FQGNSA. CDR3 length equals 16 residues. Deletions cut 1 base from V and 2 bases from J, with 15 bases between. In nucleotides, the CDR3 is TGTGCCAGCAGCTTAGGGGTAGGACAGATGCCCTACGAGCAGTACTTC. Translating it yields CASSLGVGQMPYEQYF.

Of note for this clonotype: Its ends do not fully match the called genes, so a read error is possible. The CDR3 is CASSRRTSGITVTQYF. The CDR3 bases are TGTGCCAGTAGCCGTCGGACTAGCGGGATCACAGTTACGCAGTATTTT. The chain combines TRBV12-3 or TRBV12-4 with TRBJ2-3, with TRBD2 matching over 12 bases. The CDR3 sequence is 16 residues long.

The V and J genes are TRBV29-1 and TRBJ2-7, with 7 bases fitting TRBD2. The CDR3 has 13 residues. Trimming removed 5 bases from V and 13 bases from J; junction bases left unmatched: 17. CDR1 SQVTM and CDR2 ANQGSEA come from the germline V gene. CDR3 in amino acids: CSVQSRGGRERYF. The CDR3 region has the DNA TGCAGCGTTCAATCGAGGGGAGGGCGCGAACGATACTTC.

The genes are TRBV11-1 and TRBJ2-7; 7 bases are a match to TRBD1. The CDR3 runs to 15 residues. J lost 4 bases, V lost 3 bases, and 9 bases had no gene match. Germline CDR1 is SGHAT and CDR2 is FQDESV (reference sequence). The CDR3 sequence: CASSFSDGTEYEQYF. For the CDR3, the DNA is TGTGCCAGCAGCTTTTCTGACGGGACAGAGTACGAGCAGTACTTC.

Regarding this clonotype: In this CDR3 the conserved last residue, phenylalanine or tryptophan, is missing, so a read error is likely. The J gene is TRBJ2-3, the V gene TRBV29-1, with 13 bases aligning to TRBD2. Trimming at V came to 6 bases and at J to 7 bases, leaving 10 bases not matched to a gene. This CDR3 contains 15 residues. From germline, CDR1 is SQVTM and CDR2 ANQGSEA. The CDR3 spells CSVRTSGSWIYTQYY. For the CDR3, the DNA is TGCAGCGTACGGACTAGCGGGAGTTGGATATATACGCAGTATTAT.

The sample holds one count of this clonotype. The junction departs from germline at one end; a sequencing error may be responsible. V usage is TRBV28 and J usage is TRBJ2-1; the D gene is possibly TRBD2 (5 bases). The CDR3 is 13 residues long. From germline, CDR1 is MDHEN and CDR2 SYDVKM. CDR3 nucleotide sequence: TGTGCCGGCAGCCTCGGGTCTAGCTGTGAGCAGTTCTTC. Protein sequence: CAGSLGSSCEQFF.

Regarding this clonotype: The missing conserved phenylalanine or tryptophan at the end of this CDR3 makes a read error likely. No DNA is shown, since the ends of the CDR3 on it are uncertain; the CDR3 is the one TCRdb lists. The gene calls are TRBV7-9 and TRBJ2-2; TRBD1, the D gene given by the table, was not confirmed from the DNA. The CDR3 comprises 13 residues, both ends counted. The V gene's germline CDR1 is SEHNR and CDR2 FQNEAQ (reference sequence). CDR3 sequence: CASSPNPDGELFL.

The rearrangement uses TRBV6-5 and TRBJ2-1; 10 bases match TRBD2. V lost 10 bases and J lost 7; bases outside the gene matches: 13. Germline V gene data show CDR1 as MNHEY and CDR2 as SVGAGI. This CDR3 has 15 amino acids. In nucleotides, the CDR3 is TGTGCCAACAGCTTACTAGCGGGGACATATAATGAGCAGTTCTTC. This encodes CANSLLAGTYNEQFF.

The chain is built from TRBV18 and TRBJ1-1; D is undetermined. V lost 3 bases and J lost 4, with 9 bases in between. This CDR3 contains 13 residues. Germline assignment: CDR1 KGHSH and CDR2 LQKENI. This CDR3 is CASSPGLSTEAFF. In DNA, the CDR3 is TGTGCCAGCTCACCGGGGTTGAGCACTGAAGCTTTCTTT.

A word on this clonotype: Since the CDR3 does not end with the conserved phenylalanine or tryptophan, this likely comes from a read error. The rearrangement joins TRBV14 to TRBJ2-1; weak D call: TRBD2 (5 bases). In germline, CDR1 is SGHDN, CDR2 FVKESK. The ends were cut back, 7 bases at V and 5 bases at J, with 21 bases in the middle. The CDR3 is 16 residues long. In DNA, the CDR3 is TGTGCCAGCAATGCCGTATCGGGATGGGTAAACAATGAGCAGTTCTCC. Its translation: CASNAVSGWVNNEQFS.

Of note for this clonotype: An end of the junction does not agree with germline; a read error may underlie this. The rearrangement links TRBV11-1 to TRBJ2-2; a possible D gene is TRBD1 (5 bases). The CDR3 runs 15 residues. Germline CDR1 SGHAT, CDR2 FQDESV (reference sequence). The CDR3 sequence: CASSYTGPFSRELFF. CDR3 coding DNA: TGTGCTAGCAGCTATACAGGACCTTTCTCCAGGGAACTGTTTTTT. Full variable domain (outside the CDR3, taken from reference TRBV11-1 and TRBJ2-2): EAEVAQSPRYKITEKSQAVAFWCDPISGHATLYWYRQILGQGPELLVQFQDESVVDDSQLPKDRFSAERLKGVDSTLKIQPAELGDSAMYLCASSYTGPFSRELFFGEGSRLTVL.

The rearrangement joins TRBV11-3 to TRBJ2-1; the D gene is possibly TRBD2 (6 bases). The V and J ends lost 6 bases and 3 bases respectively, with 9 bases between them. CDR1 is SGHNT, CDR2 YENEEA, per germline. The CDR3 spans 13 residues. CDR3 coding DNA: TGTGCCAGCAGTGCCGGGGGCTACAATGAGCAGTTCTTC. Translation: CASSAGGYNEQFF.

Concerning this clonotype: This may come from a read error, since a much larger clone is one base off. The rearrangement uses TRBV2 and TRBJ2-4; D may match TRBD1 or TRBD2 (5 bases each). CDR3 length: 12 amino acids. Germline V CDR1 and CDR2: SNHLY, FYNNEI. V gave up 8 bases and J gave up 11 bases, with 16 bases separating them. CDR3 DNA sequence: TGTGCCAGCTGTGTGGTTGGGGACGTTCAGTACTTC. Translated: CASCVVGDVQYF.

Note on this clonotype: At one of its ends the junction is not consistent with the germline gene, which may arise from a read error. The rearrangement links TRBV4-1 to TRBJ2-1, with 7 bases fitting TRBD2. CDR1 is MGHRA and CDR2 is YSYEKL in the germline V gene. This CDR3 comprises 16 residues. The CDR3 region is CASSPELAWAYNGQFF. CDR3 nucleotide sequence: TGCGCGAGCAGCCCCGAACTAGCGTGGGCTTACAATGGGCAGTTCTTC.

As to this clonotype: Since no conserved phenylalanine or tryptophan closes the CDR3, a read error is the likely cause. The rearrangement links TRBV11-2 to TRBJ2-6; D may be TRBD2 (6 bases). CDR1 is SGHAT and CDR2 is FQNNGV in the germline V gene. V was pared by 9 bases and J by 0 bases, with 30 bases between. The CDR3 has 21 amino acids. The CDR3 region is CASSMGGDMGISLSGANVLTL. For the CDR3, the DNA is TGTGCCAGTAGCATGGGGGGAGACATGGGCATTTCCCTCTCTGGGGCCAACGTCCTGACTCTC.

The chain couples TRBV29-1 to TRBJ1-1, with D unresolved. In germline, CDR1 is SQVTM, CDR2 ANQGSEA. The V gene lost 5 bases and the J gene lost 11 bases, with 21 bases spanning the gap. The CDR3 extends over 13 amino acids. CDR3 bases: TGCAGCGTTTTAAGGAGCTCAGGCTCCGATGCTTTCTTT. Its translation is CSVLRSSGSDAFF.

The table lists this clonotype with a few counts. The final CDR3 position lacks the conserved phenylalanine or tryptophan, pointing to a likely read error. The J gene is TRBJ2-1, the V gene TRBV24-1; the match to TRBD2 covers 9 bases. V trimming: 4 bases; J trimming: 0 bases; junction bases outside the gene matches: 3. This CDR3 has 16 amino acids. CDR1 and CDR2 from the germline V gene are KGHDR and SFDVKD. In DNA, the CDR3 is TGTGCCACCAGTGACGTTAGCGGGAGCTCCTACAATGAGCAGTTCTTA. Protein: CATSDVSGSSYNEQFL.

Regarding this clonotype: No conserved phenylalanine or tryptophan ends this CDR3, so it is likely a read error. V is TRBV6-2 or TRBV6-3 and J is TRBJ2-7; 9 bases match TRBD1. This CDR3 comprises 15 residues. Germline values: CDR1 MNHEY, CDR2 SVGEGT. V dropped 7 bases and J dropped 6; count of bases not matched to a gene: 13. The CDR3 spells CASNLPGQGGIEQYL. The CDR3 DNA reads TGTGCCAGCAACCTTCCGGGACAGGGAGGAATCGAGCAGTACCTC.

Details on this clonotype: Germline and junction disagree at one end, which may indicate a read error. V and J are TRBV11-2 and TRBJ2-5; 7 positions match TRBD2. Germline CDR1 is SGHAT and CDR2 is FQNNGV. The CDR3 length is 18 residues. The CDR3 DNA reads TGTGCCACCAGGCCTAGCTCAATCCAGGGTACTGGGCGGGAGACCCAGAACTTC. As protein: CATRPSSIQGTGRETQNF.

V gene TRBV5-4 combines with J gene TRBJ2-1; TRBD2 matches at 9 bases. The length of the CDR3 is 17 residues. V was pared by 1 base and J by 9 bases, with 14 bases of the junction left unmatched. Germline V gives CDR1 SGHNT, CDR2 YYREEE (reference sequence). CDR3 region: CASSLRTRGRAYAEQFF. CDR3 coding DNA: TGTGCCAGCAGCTTGAGGACTCGCGGGAGGGCCTACGCTGAGCAGTTCTTC. The entire variable domain, with the rest obtained from reference TRBV5-4 and TRBJ2-1, is as follows: ETGVTQSPTHLIKTRGQQVTLRCSSQSGHNTVSWYQQALGQGPQFIFQYYREEENGRGNFPPRFSGLQFPNYSSELNVNALELDDSALYLCASSLRTRGRAYAEQFFGPGTRLTVL.

Comment on this clonotype: One end of the junction varies from germline; a read error may be responsible. The chain employs TRBV6-1 and TRBJ1-6; the match to TRBD1 covers 10 bases. Germline V CDR1 and CDR2: MNHNS, SASEGT. There are 15 residues in the CDR3. The CDR3 is CAGITRQGAYSSLHF. DNA for the CDR3: TGTGCCGGCATCACGAGACAGGGGGCTTATTCATCCCTCCACTTT.

Worth noting for this clonotype: The junction differs from germline at one of its ends, possibly a read error. CDR3 residues: CVSRYGTAYNEQFF. The CDR3 DNA reads as TGTGTCAGCAGATACGGGACGGCATACAATGAGCAGTTCTTC. This sequence joins TRBV6-6 and TRBJ2-1; D may correspond to TRBD1 or TRBD2 (5 bases each). Germline V lookup: CDR1 MNHNY, CDR2 SVGAGI (reference sequence). The CDR3 is 14 amino acids.

A note on this clonotype: The germline gene is not matched at one end of the junction; a read error may be the cause. The CDR3 loop is CVSSFIGFGTGKLFF. CDR3 coding DNA: TGTGTCAGCAGTTTTATAGGGTTTGGCACCGGGAAGCTGTTTTTT. The rearrangement links TRBV28 to TRBJ2-2; perhaps TRBD2 as D (5 bases). Germline CDR1 and CDR2: MDHEN and SYDVKM. This CDR3 comprises 15 residues. Full variable domain (missing parts from reference TRBV28 and TRBJ2-2): DVKVTQSSRYLVKRTGEKVFLECVQDMDHENMFWYRQDPGLGLRLIYFSYDVKMKEKGDIPEGYSVSREKKERFSLILESASTNQTSMYLCVSSFIGFGTGKLFFGEGSRLTVL.

Notes on this clonotype: The germline gene is not matched at one end of the junction; a read error may be the cause. This rearrangement joins TRBV10-3 to TRBJ1-5; D may be TRBD1 (5 bases). CDR1 ENHRY and CDR2 SYGVKD come from the germline V gene. The CDR3 has 13 amino acids. CDR3: CDISESGDQPQHF. The CDR3 DNA sequence: TGTGACATCAGTGAGTCGGGGGATCAGCCGCAGCATTTT.

Note on this clonotype: The germline gene is not matched at one end of the junction; a read error may be the cause. The chain recombines TRBV5-1 with TRBJ1-1; TRBD1 aligns across 8 bases. This CDR3 spans 15 amino acids. CDR1 and CDR2 from the germline V gene are SGHRS and YFSETQ. CDR3 amino acids: CASSLGQAMNNEAFF. CDR3 sequence (DNA): TGCGCCAGCAGCCTGGGACAGGCTATGAACAATGAAGCTTTCTTT.